This T cell receptor (beta chain) was identified in a study of blood T cell repertoires in COVID-19. Overall study: Acute-phase and convalescent COVID-19 samples originated in the United States, Italy and Spain.

Study processing details: The authors estimated nucleated cell counts from reference gene primer amplification. TCRdb keeps only in-frame clones here, not all; method: immunoSEQ multiplex PCR. V, J and clone size are those of that table, while D and trimming were read from the DNA. This table holds more than 200,000 clones, about 90% found once. Recruitment covered under 25 US areas and drew participants whose ages spanned roughly 18 to 89 years. Participant-given clinical history determined each cohort assignment. The V gene lost 6 bases and the J gene lost 0 bases, with 18 bases spanning the gap. CDR3 size: 17 residues. Germline V gene data show CDR1 as SGHAT and CDR2 as FQNNGV.

The clonotype was recovered from a woman in her 30s who had been exposed to COVID-19. This chain joins TRBV11-2 and TRBJ1-3, with D tentatively TRBD1 (6 bases). The sequenced material came from PBMCs or T cells enriched from blood (not recorded which). The CDR3 region is CASSSTGTTYSGNTIYF. The CDR3, as DNA: TGTGCCAGCAGTTCCACAGGGACCACTTACTCTGGAAACACCATATATTTT.